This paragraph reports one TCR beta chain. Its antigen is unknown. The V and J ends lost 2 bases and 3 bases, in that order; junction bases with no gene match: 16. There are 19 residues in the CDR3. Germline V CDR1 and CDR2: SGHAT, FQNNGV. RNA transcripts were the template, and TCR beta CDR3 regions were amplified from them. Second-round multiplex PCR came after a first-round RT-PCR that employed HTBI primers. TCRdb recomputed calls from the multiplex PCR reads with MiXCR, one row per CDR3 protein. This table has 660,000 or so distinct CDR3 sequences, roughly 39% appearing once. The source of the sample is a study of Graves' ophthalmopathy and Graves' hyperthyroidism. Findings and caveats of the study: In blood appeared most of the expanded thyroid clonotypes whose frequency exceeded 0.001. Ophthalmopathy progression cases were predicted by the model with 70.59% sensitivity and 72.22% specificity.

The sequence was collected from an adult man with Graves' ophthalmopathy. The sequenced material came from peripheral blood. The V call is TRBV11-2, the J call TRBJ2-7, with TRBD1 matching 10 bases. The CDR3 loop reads CASSLYPRGGRTGGYEQYF. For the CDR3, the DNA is TGTGCCAGCAGCTTATACCCTAGGGGGGGGAGGACAGGGGGCTACGAGCAGTACTTC.